The 21 T cell receptor beta chains presented below share a single source sample, sequenced in a study of shared clonotypes between healthy human individuals (dated by TCRdb to 2020 to 2022). Library preparation used the immunoSEQ multiplex PCR assay. TCRdb stores this immuneACCESS table with in-frame sequences only. Part of the clones is absent; in the studies checked, under half of the shortfall reflects unresolved V genes, and no reason is known for the rest. The sample table shows 150,000 to 200,000 clones, and 65% to 70% are seen once. 10% of the sample is in the top ten clones. The sample taken for sequencing was memory CD4+ T cells sorted from blood. Sample cell subset or site, as interpreted from the label and publication: CD45RA-negative fraction. The receptor set was obtained from a man aged 25 to 45 in good health.

This sequence joins TRBV7-8 and TRBJ1-4; 7 bases are shared with TRBD1. This CDR3 contains 14 residues. The V segment lost 5 bases and the J segment 1 base; nucleotides outside the gene matches: 1. Germline CDR1 SGHVS, CDR2 FQNEAQ. Written as DNA, the CDR3 is TGTGCCAGCAGCAGGGACAGAACTAATGAAAAACTGTTTTTT. It encodes CASSRDRTNEKLFF.

The chain has TRBV11-3 and TRBJ2-5; 11 nucleotides agree with TRBD2. Germline V gene sequence: CDR1 SGHNT, CDR2 YENEEA. V lost 0 bases, J lost 7 bases, and 4 bases stayed unmatched. There are 15 residues in the CDR3. In DNA form, the CDR3 reads TGTGCCAGCAGCTTAGAATTAGCGGGAGGGGGGACCCAGTACTTC. Translated: CASSLELAGGGTQYF.

The chain recombines TRBV4-2 with TRBJ2-7; 7 nucleotides agree with TRBD2. Per the germline V gene, CDR1 is LGHNA and CDR2 is YNFKEQ. This CDR3 comprises 15 residues. Trimming took 1 base from V and 3 from J; bases not matched to a gene: 6. The CDR3 loop is CASSQAGGLNYEQYF. CDR3 nucleotides: TGTGCCAGCAGCCAAGCCGGGGGGTTGAACTACGAGCAGTACTTC.

This sequence joins TRBV5-5 and TRBJ2-3; D assignment may be TRBD1 or TRBD2 (5 bases each). Germline lookup yields CDR1 SGHKS and CDR2 YYEKEE (reference sequence). Trimming took 0 bases from V and 6 from J, leaving 20 bases between them. CDR3 length: 17 residues. CDR3 amino acids: CASSLAGRRGITDTQYF. CDR3 sequence (DNA): TGTGCCAGCAGCTTGGCCGGAAGACGGGGCATCACTGATACGCAGTATTTT.

This clone occurred many times. This chain connects TRBV5-6 to TRBJ2-1; unclear D gene. Germline CDR1 is SGHDT and CDR2 is YYEEEE. V was cut by 4 bases and J by 1 base, with 12 bases left in between. The CDR3 length is 15 residues. This chain's CDR3 is CASSLPTNSYNEQFF. For the CDR3, the DNA is TGTGCCAGCAGCCTGCCGACCAATTCCTACAATGAGCAGTTCTTC.

On this clone itself: This CDR3 is also generated by other DNA sequences in the sample. The V and J genes are TRBV6-1 and TRBJ2-5; a weak D match, TRBD2 (6 bases). The CDR3 extends over 16 amino acids. Per the germline V gene, CDR1 is MNHNS and CDR2 is SASEGT. The V end lost 4 bases, the J end lost 8 bases, and 23 bases lay between the germline ends. The CDR3 DNA sequence: TGTGCCAGCAGTGTAGGGCCGACTAGTGGGTCGGAAACCCAGTACTTC. Its translation: CASSVGPTSGSETQYF.

The chain employs TRBV18 and TRBJ2-3; the match to TRBD2 covers 13 bases. The CDR3 contains 18 residues. CDR1 and CDR2 (germline): KGHSH, LQKENI. Trimming removed 3 bases from V and 0 bases from J; junction bases left unmatched: 6. Written as DNA, the CDR3 is TGTGCCAGCTCACCGAGACTAGCGGGAGGCCCTAGCACAGATACGCAGTATTTT. It is translated as CASSPRLAGGPSTDTQYF.

The V and J genes are TRBV5-4 and TRBJ1-3; possible D gene TRBD1, 6 bases. Germline loops: CDR1 SGHNT, CDR2 YYREEE (reference sequence). The germline V and J ends were trimmed by 0 bases and 0 bases, with 10 bases remaining between them. CDR3 length: 16 amino acids. CDR3 coding DNA: TGTGCCAGCAGCTTGGGTACAGGGAGCTCTGGAAACACCATATATTTT. Protein sequence: CASSLGTGSSGNTIYF.

There are a few counts of this clone. The chain uses TRBV5-4 and TRBJ2-5; no definite D call. V shed 4 bases and J shed 4 bases, with 11 bases lying between them. The CDR3 runs to 13 residues. The germline V gene encodes CDR1 SGHNT and CDR2 YYREEE (reference sequence). Here the CDR3 DNA reads TGTGCCAGCAGCCCGTCGAAGCGAGAGACCCAGTACTTC. Translation: CASSPSKRETQYF.

The rearrangement links TRBV5-1 to TRBJ2-1, with no clear D. Trimming shortened V by 4 bases and J by 12 bases, and 14 bases separated the two germline ends. Looked up from germline, CDR1 is SGHRS and CDR2 is YFSETQ. The CDR3 runs 12 residues. The CDR3 bases are TGCGCCAGCAGCCGAAAAAACGAGGCGCAGTTCTTC. Its translation: CASSRKNEAQFF.

The genes are TRBV28 and TRBJ1-2, with a weak D call TRBD1 (5 bases). V dropped 3 bases and J dropped 8 bases, with 16 bases sitting between them. CDR3 size: 14 residues. Germline V gene sequence: CDR1 MDHEN, CDR2 SYDVKM. The CDR3 loop reads CASSFPRGVPGYTF. The CDR3 coding sequence is TGTGCCAGCAGTTTCCCCCGGGGGGTGCCCGGCTACACCTTC.

This clone was seen more than once but under ten times. This chain joins TRBV5-1 and TRBJ1-2; D call uncertain. The CDR3 sequence is 15 residues long. Germline V gene data show CDR1 as SGHRS and CDR2 as YFSETQ. Trimming took 6 bases from V and 3 from J, leaving 18 bases between them. CDR3 nucleotide sequence: TGCGCCAGCAAACAGCGCCCAGGTCGGGACTATGGCTACACCTTC. This gives the protein CASKQRPGRDYGYTF.

The genes are TRBV5-1 and TRBJ1-1; D might be TRBD1 (5 bases). V lost 5 bases and J lost 3, with 14 bases in between. The CDR3 loop spans 14 amino acids. Looked up from germline, CDR1 is SGHRS and CDR2 is YFSETQ. The CDR3 sequence: CASRTPGRDTEAFF. For the CDR3, the DNA is TGCGCCAGCAGAACCCCGGGGCGGGACACTGAAGCTTTCTTT.

This clone has more than one count but fewer than ten. This chain uses TRBV5-6 with TRBJ2-4; a possible D gene is TRBD2 (5 bases). This CDR3 comprises 13 residues. Germline assignment: CDR1 SGHDT and CDR2 YYEEEE. V was clipped by 3 bases and J by 6 bases, with 10 bases between them. CDR3 nucleotides: TGTGCCAGCAGCTGGGAGTTGGCAAACATTCAGTACTTC. Protein sequence: CASSWELANIQYF.

This clone was seen once. The V gene is TRBV5-1, the J gene TRBJ1-1; D is ambiguous. The CDR3 sequence is 15 residues long. V was clipped by 0 bases and J by 1 base, with 10 bases between them. In germline, CDR1 is SGHRS, CDR2 YFSETQ. The CDR3 is CASSLGSGTNTEAFF. CDR3 bases: TGCGCCAGCAGCTTGGGCTCGGGAACGAACACTGAAGCTTTCTTT.

DNA of the CDR3: TGTGCCAGCAGCAAAGGGCAGGGGGTATGTCGAGAGACCCAGTACTTC. This encodes CASSKGQGVCRETQYF. This chain connects TRBV21-1 to TRBJ2-5; the D segment call TRBD1 is taken from the table without a DNA check. TRBV21-1 corresponds to a pseudogene. This CDR3 region has 16 residues.

This clone has just one count. The V gene is TRBV11-3, the J gene TRBJ2-1; the D gene is possibly TRBD2 (6 bases). This CDR3 has 13 amino acids. V lost 5 bases and J 10 bases, leaving 15 bases between the germline ends. The germline V gene encodes CDR1 SGHNT and CDR2 YENEEA. The CDR3 DNA reads TGTGCCAGCAGCCCTTCCGGGGGTGGCGAGCAGTTCTTC. Translating it yields CASSPSGGGEQFF.

The chain has TRBV2 and TRBJ2-5; possible D gene TRBD1, 6 bases. This CDR3 contains 14 residues. V was pared by 8 bases and J by 3 bases, with 16 bases between. The germline gives CDR1 SNHLY, CDR2 FYNNEI. CDR3 sequence (DNA): TGTGCCAGCGGTCCGAACAGGGATGAAGAGACCCAGTACTTC. Protein sequence: CASGPNRDEETQYF.

The chain combines TRBV5-1 with TRBJ2-7; D is unclear. Trimming removed 1 base from V and 2 bases from J, with 7 bases in between. Germline loops: CDR1 SGHRS, CDR2 YFSETQ. The CDR3 is made up of 13 amino acids. The CDR3 sequence is CASSLRQTYEQYF. DNA for the CDR3: TGCGCCAGCAGCTTGCGGCAGACCTACGAGCAGTACTTC.

The chain combines TRBV10-3 with TRBJ1-2; D not certain. The CDR3 is made up of 12 amino acids. The V end lost 0 bases, the J end lost 6 bases, and 5 bases lay between the germline ends. Germline V lookup: CDR1 ENHRY, CDR2 SYGVKD. CDR3 DNA sequence: TGTGCCATCAGTGAGTCGAAGAATGGCTACACCTTC. Translation gives CAISESKNGYTF.

The rearrangement joins TRBV7-2 to TRBJ2-7; no firm D call. Germline V gene sequence: CDR1 SGHTA, CDR2 FQGNSA. This CDR3 contains 14 residues. Trimming took off 1 base at V and 3 bases at J, with 10 bases between the two ends. The CDR3, as DNA: TGTGCCAGCAGCTTAGACATGAGAAGCTACGAGCAGTACTTC. Translation gives CASSLDMRSYEQYF.